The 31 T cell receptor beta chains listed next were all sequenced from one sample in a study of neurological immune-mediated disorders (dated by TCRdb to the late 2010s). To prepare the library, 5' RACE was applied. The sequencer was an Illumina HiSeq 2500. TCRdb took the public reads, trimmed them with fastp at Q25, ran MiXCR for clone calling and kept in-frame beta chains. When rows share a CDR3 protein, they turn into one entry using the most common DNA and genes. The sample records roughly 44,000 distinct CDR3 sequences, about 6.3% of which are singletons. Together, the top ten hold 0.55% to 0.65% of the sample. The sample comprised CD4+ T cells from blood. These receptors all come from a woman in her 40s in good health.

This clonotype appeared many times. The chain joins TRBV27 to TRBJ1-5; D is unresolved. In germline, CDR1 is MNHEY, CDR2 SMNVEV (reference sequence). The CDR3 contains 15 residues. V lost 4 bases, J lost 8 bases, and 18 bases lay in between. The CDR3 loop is CASSSSFLRLEPQHF. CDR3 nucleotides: TGTGCCAGCAGTTCCTCCTTTCTGAGGCTCGAGCCCCAGCATTTT.

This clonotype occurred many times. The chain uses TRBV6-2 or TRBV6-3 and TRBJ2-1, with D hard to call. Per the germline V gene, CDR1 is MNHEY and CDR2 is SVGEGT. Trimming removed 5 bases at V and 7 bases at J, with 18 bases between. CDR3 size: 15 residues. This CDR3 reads CASSHQLPPQNEQFF. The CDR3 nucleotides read TGTGCCAGCAGTCATCAATTACCGCCGCAAAATGAGCAGTTCTTC.

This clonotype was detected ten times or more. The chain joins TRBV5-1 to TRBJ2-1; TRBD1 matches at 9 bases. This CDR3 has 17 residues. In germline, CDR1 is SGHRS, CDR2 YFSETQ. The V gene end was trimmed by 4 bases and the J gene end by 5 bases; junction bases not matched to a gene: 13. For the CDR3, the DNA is TGCGCCAGCAGCACCCAAGCCGGGACAGGGTCGGACAATGAGCAGTTCTTC. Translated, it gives CASSTQAGTGSDNEQFF.

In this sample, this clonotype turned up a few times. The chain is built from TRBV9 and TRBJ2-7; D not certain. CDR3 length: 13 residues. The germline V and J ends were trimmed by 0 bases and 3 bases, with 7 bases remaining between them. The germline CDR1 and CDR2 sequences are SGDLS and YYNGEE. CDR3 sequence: CASSVENNYEQYF. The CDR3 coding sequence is TGTGCCAGCAGCGTAGAAAATAACTACGAGCAGTACTTC.

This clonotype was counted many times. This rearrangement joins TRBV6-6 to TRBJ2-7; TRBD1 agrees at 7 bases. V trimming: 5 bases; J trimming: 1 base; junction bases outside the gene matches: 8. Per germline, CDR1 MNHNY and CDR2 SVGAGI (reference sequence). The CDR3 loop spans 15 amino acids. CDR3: CASSPRDSYSYEQYF. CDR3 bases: TGTGCCAGCAGTCCCCGGGACAGCTATTCCTACGAGCAGTACTTC.

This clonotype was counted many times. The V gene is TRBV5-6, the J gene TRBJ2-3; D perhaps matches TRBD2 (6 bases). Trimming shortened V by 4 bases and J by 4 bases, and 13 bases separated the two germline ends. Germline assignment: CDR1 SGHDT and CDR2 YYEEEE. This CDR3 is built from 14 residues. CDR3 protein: CASSINRGSDTQYF. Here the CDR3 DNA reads TGTGCCAGCAGCATCAACCGGGGGTCAGATACGCAGTATTTT.

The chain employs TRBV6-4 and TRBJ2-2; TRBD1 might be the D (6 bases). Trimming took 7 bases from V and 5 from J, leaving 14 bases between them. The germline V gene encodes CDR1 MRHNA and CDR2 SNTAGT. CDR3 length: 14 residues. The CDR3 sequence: CASKRAGTTGELFF. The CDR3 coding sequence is TGTGCCAGCAAGAGGGCAGGGACAACCGGGGAGCTGTTTTTT.

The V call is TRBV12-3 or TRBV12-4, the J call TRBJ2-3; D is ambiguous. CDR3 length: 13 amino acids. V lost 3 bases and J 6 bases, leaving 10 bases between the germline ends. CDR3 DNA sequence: TGTGCCAGCAGTTTGTTAGGACCCGATACGCAGTATTTT. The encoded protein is CASSLLGPDTQYF.

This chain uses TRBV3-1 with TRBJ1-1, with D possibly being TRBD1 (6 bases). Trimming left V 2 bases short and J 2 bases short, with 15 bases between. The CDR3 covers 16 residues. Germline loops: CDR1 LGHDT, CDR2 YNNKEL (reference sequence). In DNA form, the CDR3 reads TGTGCCAGCAGCCAACCAGGGCCAGGGGCAAACACTGAAGCTTTCTTT. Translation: CASSQPGPGANTEAFF.

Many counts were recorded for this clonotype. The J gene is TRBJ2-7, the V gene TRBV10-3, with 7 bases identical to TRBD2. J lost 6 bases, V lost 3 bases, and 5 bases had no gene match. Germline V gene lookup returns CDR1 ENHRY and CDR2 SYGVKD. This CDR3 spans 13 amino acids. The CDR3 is CAISEREDSEQYF. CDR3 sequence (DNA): TGTGCCATCAGTGAACGGGAGGACTCCGAGCAGTACTTC.

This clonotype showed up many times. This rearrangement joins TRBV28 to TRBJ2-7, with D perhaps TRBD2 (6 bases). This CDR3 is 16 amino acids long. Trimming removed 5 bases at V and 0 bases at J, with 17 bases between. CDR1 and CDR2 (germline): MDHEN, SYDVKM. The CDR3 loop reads CASSPSGPGLSYEQYF. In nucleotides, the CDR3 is TGTGCCAGCAGTCCTTCCGGTCCGGGACTCTCCTACGAGCAGTACTTC.

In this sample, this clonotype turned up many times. CDR3 region: CASSETSGTYNEQFF. The CDR3, as DNA: TGTGCCAGCTCGGAGACTAGCGGAACCTACAATGAGCAGTTCTTC. The chain carries TRBV5-4 and TRBJ2-1; 9 nucleotides line up with TRBD2. The CDR3 extends over 15 amino acids. Looked up from germline, CDR1 is SGHNT and CDR2 is YYREEE (reference sequence). J lost 2 bases, V lost 7 bases, and 7 bases had no gene match.

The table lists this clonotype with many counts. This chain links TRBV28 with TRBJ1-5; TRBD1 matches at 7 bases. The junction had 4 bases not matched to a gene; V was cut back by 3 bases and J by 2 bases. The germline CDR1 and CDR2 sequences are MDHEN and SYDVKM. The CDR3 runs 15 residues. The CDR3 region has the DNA TGTGCCAGCAGTTTTTTCCAGGGGGGCAATCAGCCCCAGCATTTT. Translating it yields CASSFFQGGNQPQHF.

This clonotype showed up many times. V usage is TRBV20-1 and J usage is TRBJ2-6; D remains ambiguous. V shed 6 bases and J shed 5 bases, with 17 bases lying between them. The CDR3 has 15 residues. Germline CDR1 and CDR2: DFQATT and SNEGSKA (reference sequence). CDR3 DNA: TGCAGTGCGAATGAAAAAACCCACTGGGCCAACGTCCTGACTTTC. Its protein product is CSANEKTHWANVLTF.

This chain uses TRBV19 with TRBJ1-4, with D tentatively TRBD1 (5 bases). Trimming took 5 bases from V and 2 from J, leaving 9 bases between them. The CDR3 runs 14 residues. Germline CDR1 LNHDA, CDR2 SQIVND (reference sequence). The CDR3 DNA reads TGTGCCAGTAGTGCCAGGGACACTAATGAAAAACTGTTTTTT. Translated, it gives CASSARDTNEKLFF.

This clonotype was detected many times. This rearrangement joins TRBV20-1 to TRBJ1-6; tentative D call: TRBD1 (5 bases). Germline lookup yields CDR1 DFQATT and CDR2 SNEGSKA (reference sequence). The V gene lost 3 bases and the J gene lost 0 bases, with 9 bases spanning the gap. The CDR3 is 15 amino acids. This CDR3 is CSASDSSSYNSPLHF. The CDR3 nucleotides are TGCAGTGCTAGCGACAGTAGCTCCTATAATTCACCCCTCCACTTT.

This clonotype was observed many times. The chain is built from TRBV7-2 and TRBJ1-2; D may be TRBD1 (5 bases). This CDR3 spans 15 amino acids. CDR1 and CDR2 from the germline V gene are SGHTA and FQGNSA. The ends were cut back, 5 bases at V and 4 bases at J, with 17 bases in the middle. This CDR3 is CASSERPGLFYGYTF. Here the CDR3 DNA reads TGTGCCAGCAGCGAGAGGCCGGGACTCTTCTATGGCTACACCTTC. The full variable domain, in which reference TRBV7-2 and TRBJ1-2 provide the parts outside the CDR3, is GAGVSQSPSNKVTEKGKDVELRCDPISGHTALYWYRQSLGQGLEFLIYFQGNSAPDKSGLPSDRFSAERTGGSVSTLTIQRTQQEDSAVYLCASSERPGLFYGYTFGSGTRLTVV.

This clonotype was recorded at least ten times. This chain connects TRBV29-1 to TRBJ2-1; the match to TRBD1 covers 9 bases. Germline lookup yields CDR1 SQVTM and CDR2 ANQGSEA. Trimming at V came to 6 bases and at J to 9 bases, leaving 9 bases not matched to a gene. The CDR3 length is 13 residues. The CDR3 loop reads CSVAGTGFGEQFF. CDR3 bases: TGCAGCGTAGCCGGGACAGGGTTCGGTGAGCAGTTCTTC.

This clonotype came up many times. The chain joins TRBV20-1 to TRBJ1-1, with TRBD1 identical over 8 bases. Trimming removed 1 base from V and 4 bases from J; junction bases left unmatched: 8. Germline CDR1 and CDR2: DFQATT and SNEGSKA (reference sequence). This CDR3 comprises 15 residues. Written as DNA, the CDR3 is TGCAGTGCTAGAGGGGACAGGAGTGATACCACTGAAGCTTTCTTT. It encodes CSARGDRSDTTEAFF.

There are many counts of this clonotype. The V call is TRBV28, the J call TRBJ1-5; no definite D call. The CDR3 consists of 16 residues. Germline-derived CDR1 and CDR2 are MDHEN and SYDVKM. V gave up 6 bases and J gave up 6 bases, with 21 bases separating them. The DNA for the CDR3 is TGTGCCAGCAGGACGGGAACGCGAGCAGCAGGTCAGCCCCAGCATTTT. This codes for CASRTGTRAAGQPQHF. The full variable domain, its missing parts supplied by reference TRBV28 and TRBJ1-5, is DVKVTQSSRYLVKRTGEKVFLECVQDMDHENMFWYRQDPGLGLRLIYFSYDVKMKEKGDIPEGYSVSREKKERFSLILESASTNQTSMYLCASRTGTRAAGQPQHFGDGTRLSIL.

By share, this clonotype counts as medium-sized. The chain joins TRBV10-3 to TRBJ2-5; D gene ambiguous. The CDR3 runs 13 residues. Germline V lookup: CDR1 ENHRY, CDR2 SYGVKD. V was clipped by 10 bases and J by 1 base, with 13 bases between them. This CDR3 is CATRTVTQETQYF. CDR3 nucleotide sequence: TGTGCCACACGGACGGTGACCCAAGAGACCCAGTACTTC.

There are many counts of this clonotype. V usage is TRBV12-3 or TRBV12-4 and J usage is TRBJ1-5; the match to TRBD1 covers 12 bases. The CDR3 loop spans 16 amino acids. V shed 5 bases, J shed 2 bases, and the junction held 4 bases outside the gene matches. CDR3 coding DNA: TGTGCCAGCAGTCCCGGGACAGGGGGCGGCAATCAGCCCCAGCATTTT. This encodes CASSPGTGGGNQPQHF.

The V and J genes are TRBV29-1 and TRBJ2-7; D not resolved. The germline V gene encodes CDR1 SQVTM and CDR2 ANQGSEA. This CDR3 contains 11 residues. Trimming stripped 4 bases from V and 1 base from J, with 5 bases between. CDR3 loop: CSVGPSYEQYF. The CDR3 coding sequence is TGCAGCGTTGGTCCGTCCTACGAGCAGTACTTC.

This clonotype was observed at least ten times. The CDR3 bases are TGTGCCAGCAGCCACGGACAGCTGGGGAATCAGCCCCAGCATTTT. It encodes CASSHGQLGNQPQHF. The chain carries TRBV7-2 and TRBJ1-5; D is possibly TRBD1 (6 bases). CDR3 length: 15 residues. The germline V gene has CDR1 SGHTA and CDR2 FQGNSA. The germline V and J ends were trimmed by 5 bases and 4 bases, with 15 bases remaining between them.

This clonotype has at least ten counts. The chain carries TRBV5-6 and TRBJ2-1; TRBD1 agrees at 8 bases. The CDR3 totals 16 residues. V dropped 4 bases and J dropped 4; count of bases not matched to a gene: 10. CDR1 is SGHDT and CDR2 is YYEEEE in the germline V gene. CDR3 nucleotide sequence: TGTGCCAGCAGCAGAACAGGGGGACACCTTTACAATGAGCAGTTCTTC. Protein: CASSRTGGHLYNEQFF.

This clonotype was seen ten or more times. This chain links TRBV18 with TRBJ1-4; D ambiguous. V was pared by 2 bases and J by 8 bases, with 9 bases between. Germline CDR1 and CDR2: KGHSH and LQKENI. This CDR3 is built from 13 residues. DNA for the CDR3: TGTGCCAGCTCACCAGAGACCGCAGAAAAACTGTTTTTT. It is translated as CASSPETAEKLFF.

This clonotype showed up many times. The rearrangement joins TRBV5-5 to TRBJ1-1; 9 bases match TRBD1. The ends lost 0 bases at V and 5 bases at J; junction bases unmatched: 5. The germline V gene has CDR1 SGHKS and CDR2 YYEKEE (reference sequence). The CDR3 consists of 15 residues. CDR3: CASSLAGTGLTEAFF. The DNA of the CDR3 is TGTGCCAGCAGCTTGGCCGGGACAGGGTTGACTGAAGCTTTCTTT.

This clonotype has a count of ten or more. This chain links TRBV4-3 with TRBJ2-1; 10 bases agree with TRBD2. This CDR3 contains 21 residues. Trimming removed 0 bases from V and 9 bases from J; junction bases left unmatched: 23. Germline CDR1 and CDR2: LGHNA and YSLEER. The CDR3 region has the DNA TGCGCCAGCAGCCAAGATATTTCACAGGGCTGGAGCGGGAGGGCCAGGGGTGAGCAGTTCTTC. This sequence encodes CASSQDISQGWSGRARGEQFF.

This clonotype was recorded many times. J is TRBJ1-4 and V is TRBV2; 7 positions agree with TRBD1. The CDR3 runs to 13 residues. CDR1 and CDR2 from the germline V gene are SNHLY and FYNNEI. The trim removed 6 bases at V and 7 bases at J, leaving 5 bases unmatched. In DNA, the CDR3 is TGTGCCAGCAGGGAGAACAGGGGTGAAAAACTGTTTTTT. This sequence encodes CASRENRGEKLFF.

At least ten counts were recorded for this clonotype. In DNA form, the CDR3 reads TGTGCCAGCAGCATCGGGACTAGCGGGACCTACGAGCAGTACTTC. It is translated as CASSIGTSGTYEQYF. The chain has TRBV9 and TRBJ2-7; 13 nucleotides align to TRBD2. The ends lost 4 bases at V and 2 bases at J; junction bases unmatched: 3. Germline V gene data show CDR1 as SGDLS and CDR2 as YYNGEE. This CDR3 is 15 amino acids long.

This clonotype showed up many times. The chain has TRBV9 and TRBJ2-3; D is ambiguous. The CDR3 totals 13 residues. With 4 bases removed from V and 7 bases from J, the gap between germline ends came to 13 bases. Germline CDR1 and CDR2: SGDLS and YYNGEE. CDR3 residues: CASSYGPPNTQYF. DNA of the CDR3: TGTGCCAGCAGCTATGGACCCCCTAATACGCAGTATTTT.